This paragraph covers one T cell receptor (beta chain) sequence. This entry is derived from a study of long-term antiretroviral therapy in people with HIV. Survey-level immunoSEQ v3.0 assays were run. Sequenced by immunoSEQ multiplex PCR; TCRdb stores in-frame clones only, minus some. The sample consists of tens of thousands of clones, roughly four fifths of them appearing once. Trimming cost V 6 bases and J 1 base, with 12 bases left between them. Germline loops: CDR1 SQVTM, CDR2 ANQGSEA. This CDR3 spans 14 amino acids. The sample consisted of unsorted PBMCs, taken 0.3 years after starting antiretroviral therapy. This TCR came from a man between 18 and 29 years old with HIV. The V and J genes are TRBV29-1 and TRBJ2-2; possibly TRBD1 for D (5 bases). CDR3: CSVRTTGNTGELFF. In DNA, the CDR3 is TGCAGCGTCCGAACAACAGGGAACACCGGGGAGCTGTTTTTT.